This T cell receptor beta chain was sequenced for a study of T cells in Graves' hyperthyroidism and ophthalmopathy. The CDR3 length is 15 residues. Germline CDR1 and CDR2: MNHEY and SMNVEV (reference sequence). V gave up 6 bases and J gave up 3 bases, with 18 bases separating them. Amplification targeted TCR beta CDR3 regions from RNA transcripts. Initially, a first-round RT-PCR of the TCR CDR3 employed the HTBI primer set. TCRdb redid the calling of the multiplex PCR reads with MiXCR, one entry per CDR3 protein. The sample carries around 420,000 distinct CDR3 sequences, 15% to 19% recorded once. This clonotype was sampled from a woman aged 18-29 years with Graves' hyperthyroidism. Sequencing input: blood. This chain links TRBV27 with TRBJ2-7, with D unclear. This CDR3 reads CASRASGSSLYEQYF. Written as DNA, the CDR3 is TGTGCCAGCAGAGCCTCCGGGTCGAGCCTCTACGAGCAGTACTTC.